This T cell receptor (beta chain) was identified in a study of blood T cell repertoires in COVID-19. At the level of the study: Samples of COVID-19 (acute and convalescent) were obtained from the United States, Italy and Spain. In each case, the material was cDNA or gDNA derived from T cells, B-cell-depleted T cells, or PBMCs.

Those enrolled in Seattle joined during active infection and were followed longitudinally afterward. In the original processing: Amplifying reference gene primers gave estimates of nucleated cell counts. This table comes from immunoSEQ multiplex PCR, and its TCRdb copy is limited to in-frame clones, with some not included. The V and J calls and clone size were taken over from that table, and D and trimming were inferred from the DNA. Of some 260,000 clones listed, approximately 89% are singletons. The CDR3 runs to 14 residues. The J segment lost 5 bases and the V segment lost 3 bases, leaving 6 bases of the junction unmatched. Per the germline V gene, CDR1 is SQVTM and CDR2 is ANQGSEA. This clone showed up just a few times.

Material for sequencing was peripheral blood. This TCR was recovered from a young woman with COVID-19, enrolled during active disease. This sequence joins TRBV29-1 and TRBJ2-1; 8 bases map to TRBD1. CDR3 sequence (DNA): TGCAGCGTTGACCCGGACAGGGTGGACAATGAGCAGTTCTTC. Translating gives CSVDPDRVDNEQFF.